This T cell receptor (beta chain) originates from a study of cytomegalovirus exposure and HLA in healthy donors. Whole-study findings and limits: Judged likely to be a sequencing artifact was a cluster of highly shared sequence variants. A later analysis associated 15,000 to 20,000 TCR beta sequences with HLA alleles at a 0.05 false discovery rate. Prediction of most subjects' HLA-A and HLA-B alleles by TCR beta sequences was reportedly accurate.

Trimming removed 3 bases from V and 5 bases from J, with 23 bases in between. Germline assignment: CDR1 SGDLS and CDR2 YYNGEE. The CDR3 covers 18 residues. With regard to this clone: What it binds is not known.

The PCR contained 60 Vbeta and 13 Jbeta primers. The method was immunoSEQ multiplex PCR; TCRdb's version includes in-frame clones alone and lacks a portion of them. The sample records 200,000 or so clones, 70% being singletons. Donors were nominally healthy when sampled, though unrecorded immune exposures were likely. The sequence was obtained from a man aged 40-49 years in good health and CMV-seropositive. The gene calls are TRBV9 and TRBJ1-4; perhaps TRBD1 as D (5 bases). The sample consisted of PBMCs. Here the CDR3 reads CASSGPPTPGLGNEKLFF. The CDR3 DNA sequence: TGTGCCAGCAGCGGACCCCCCACGCCAGGGTTGGGAAATGAAAAACTGTTTTTT.